These 20 T cell receptor beta chains originate from one sample sequenced in a study of blood T cell repertoires in COVID-19. Here immunoSEQ multiplex PCR was the method, and the copy in TCRdb shows in-frame clones only, minus some. Of under 350,000 clones listed, 65% to 90% are singletons. Sequenced sample: peripheral blood. The origin of the receptors is a human donor in a cohort sampled during active COVID-19.

The chain has TRBV6-4 and TRBJ2-2; D remains unclear. This CDR3 region has 14 residues. Deletions cut 6 bases from V and 0 bases from J, with 8 bases between. CDR1 and CDR2 from the germline V gene are MRHNA and SNTAGT. CDR3 sequence reads: CASRQRSNTGELFF. As DNA, the CDR3 is TGTGCCAGCAGACAGAGATCGAACACCGGGGAGCTGTTTTTT.

The CDR3 nucleotides read TGTGCCAGCAGCCATCCCCCGGGGGAGACCCAGTACTTC. Translating gives CASSHPPGETQYF. The chain uses TRBV3-1 (or the pseudogene TRBV3-2) and TRBJ2-5; possibly TRBD2 for D (5 bases). CDR3 size: 13 residues. Germline-derived CDR1 and CDR2 are LGHDT and YNNKEL (reference sequence). Trimming left V 3 bases short and J 5 bases short, with 10 bases between.

The chain has TRBV11-2 and TRBJ1-4, with TRBD1 as a possible D gene (5 bases). V lost 3 bases and J 3 bases, leaving 11 bases between the germline ends. CDR1 is SGHAT and CDR2 is FQNNGV in the germline V gene. CDR3 size: 15 residues. The chain's CDR3 is CASSFAGPSNEKLFF. The DNA for the CDR3 is TGTGCCAGCAGCTTTGCGGGACCGTCTAATGAAAAACTGTTTTTT.

This clone was counted only a few times. The chain joins TRBV7-9 to TRBJ1-4; the match to TRBD1 covers 7 bases. Per germline, CDR1 SEHNR and CDR2 FQNEAQ (reference sequence). Germline trimming cut 5 bases from V and 6 bases from J; bases unmatched to any gene: 3. This CDR3 has 13 amino acids. In nucleotides, the CDR3 is TGTGCCAGCAGCCTGGGACAGTATGAAAAACTGTTTTTT. It yields the protein CASSLGQYEKLFF. Complete variable domain (other parts from reference TRBV7-9 and TRBJ1-4): DTGVSQNPRHKITKRGQNVTFRCDPISEHNRLYWYRQTLGQGPEFLTYFQNEAQLEKSRLLSDRFSAERPKGSFSTLEIQRTEQGDSAMYLCASSLGQYEKLFFGSGTQLSVL.

V and J are TRBV6-1 and TRBJ1-5; D remains ambiguous. Trimming took off 1 base at V and 9 bases at J, with 10 bases between the two ends. Germline V gene data show CDR1 as MNHNS and CDR2 as SASEGT. The CDR3 contains 13 residues. The CDR3 is CASSEVPPRPQHF. The CDR3 DNA follows: TGTGCCAGCAGTGAAGTCCCTCCCCGGCCCCAGCATTTT.

This clone has just a few counts. The genes are TRBV4-1 and TRBJ2-2, with no clear D. CDR1 MGHRA and CDR2 YSYEKL come from the germline V gene. V was pared by 1 base and J by 2 bases, with 8 bases between. CDR3 length equals 15 residues. Written as DNA, the CDR3 is TGCGCCAGCAGCCAAGGTCCGACTAACACCGGGGAGCTGTTTTTT. As protein: CASSQGPTNTGELFF.

This chain joins TRBV15 and TRBJ1-5; D remains ambiguous. With 4 bases removed from V and 5 bases from J, the gap between germline ends came to 9 bases. This CDR3 contains 13 residues. Germline CDR1 reads LNHNV; CDR2 reads YYDKDF (reference sequence). For the CDR3, the DNA is TGTGCCACCAGCACGCCCACACATCAGCCCCAGCATTTT. This codes for CATSTPTHQPQHF.

The chain links TRBV4-1 to TRBJ2-2; 7 positions match TRBD1. CDR3 length: 15 amino acids. CDR1 MGHRA and CDR2 YSYEKL come from the germline V gene. The trim removed 3 bases at V and 5 bases at J, leaving 6 bases unmatched. The CDR3, as DNA: TGCGCCAGCAGCCAGAGGGACAGTGTGACCGGGGAGCTGTTTTTT. It specifies CASSQRDSVTGELFF.

The CDR3 coding sequence is TGCGCCAGCAGCTTGGATATATCAAGGGGCAATTCACCCCTCCACTTT. Translating gives CASSLDISRGNSPLHF. The chain combines TRBV5-1 with TRBJ1-6, with a possible D match to TRBD1 (5 bases). The CDR3 loop spans 16 amino acids. The V and J ends lost 0 bases and 7 bases respectively, with 14 bases between them. CDR1 and CDR2 from the germline V gene are SGHRS and YFSETQ.

Written as DNA, the CDR3 is TGTGCCAGCAGTAAAACGGACAGGGGATGGAACAATGAGCAGTTCTTC. Translated, it gives CASSKTDRGWNNEQFF. The chain carries TRBV25-1 and TRBJ2-1; 9 bases map to TRBD1. The CDR3 contains 16 residues. Germline lookup yields CDR1 MGHDK and CDR2 SYGVNS. V was pared by 5 bases and J by 5 bases, with 10 bases of the junction left unmatched.

V and J are TRBV4-2 and TRBJ1-4; 7 nucleotides agree with TRBD1. Germline CDR1 LGHNA, CDR2 YNFKEQ. The CDR3 length is 16 residues. J was trimmed by 0 bases and V by 1 base; bases with no gene match: 2. CDR3 coding DNA: TGTGCCAGCAGCCAAGCCCAGGGGGCAACTAATGAAAAACTGTTTTTT. This codes for CASSQAQGATNEKLFF.

The chain joins TRBV27 to TRBJ1-4; unclear D gene. CDR1 is MNHEY, CDR2 SMNVEV, per germline (reference sequence). V was clipped by 2 bases and J by 6 bases, with 7 bases between them. This CDR3 spans 13 amino acids. The chain's CDR3 is CASSLQGDEKLFF. The CDR3 DNA sequence: TGTGCCAGCAGTTTACAAGGAGATGAAAAACTGTTTTTT.

The genes are TRBV4-2 and TRBJ2-1; D is ambiguous. This CDR3 is 14 amino acids long. Germline CDR1 is LGHNA and CDR2 is YNFKEQ. V dropped 0 bases and J dropped 4 bases, with 7 bases sitting between them. Written as DNA, the CDR3 is TGTGCCAGCAGCCAAGAGATCCAGTACAATGAGCAGTTCTTC. As protein: CASSQEIQYNEQFF.

This chain uses TRBV6-5 with TRBJ1-4; 8 bases fit TRBD1. This CDR3 comprises 14 residues. V shed 6 bases and J 4 bases; nucleotides not matched to a gene: 4. In germline, CDR1 is MNHEY, CDR2 SVGAGI. As DNA, the CDR3 is TGTGCCAGCAGAAGGACAGGGTTTAATGAAAAACTGTTTTTT. Its protein product is CASRRTGFNEKLFF.

This clone has just one count. The V and J genes are TRBV28 and TRBJ1-5; a weak D match, TRBD1 (5 bases). V was cut by 8 bases and J by 2 bases, with 13 bases left in between. This CDR3 has 14 amino acids. Germline CDR1 reads MDHEN; CDR2 reads SYDVKM. CDR3 residues: CASYDSGGNQPQHF. CDR3 bases: TGTGCCAGCTATGACAGTGGGGGCAATCAGCCCCAGCATTTT.

CDR3 residues: CAISGQGEYYEQYF. In DNA, the CDR3 is TGTGCCATCAGTGGTCAAGGGGAATACTACGAGCAGTACTTC. The V and J genes are TRBV10-3 and TRBJ2-7, with D perhaps TRBD1 (5 bases). The germline CDR1 and CDR2 sequences are ENHRY and SYGVKD. CDR3 size: 14 residues. V was trimmed by 4 bases and J by 3 bases, leaving 13 bases between them.

CDR3 loop: CAISSGRGTTEAFF. In DNA form, the CDR3 reads TGTGCCATCAGCTCCGGCAGGGGGACCACTGAAGCTTTCTTT. This sequence joins TRBV10-3 and TRBJ1-1, with 7 positions matching TRBD1. Germline trimming cut 6 bases from V and 4 bases from J; bases unmatched to any gene: 8. Germline V CDR1 and CDR2: ENHRY, SYGVKD. The CDR3 runs to 14 residues.

This clone has just one count. The chain is built from TRBV7-9 and TRBJ2-2, with 7 bases that match TRBD2. V shed 3 bases, J shed 6 bases, and the junction held 1 base outside the gene matches. Looked up from germline, CDR1 is SEHNR and CDR2 is FQNEAQ (reference sequence). The CDR3 is 13 residues long. The CDR3 DNA reads TGTGCCAGCAGCTTGGCGGGGGCCGGGGAGCTGTTTTTT. Residues: CASSLAGAGELFF.

The genes are TRBV6-5 and TRBJ2-5, with TRBD1 as a possible D gene (6 bases). V gave up 8 bases and J gave up 2 bases, with 18 bases separating them. Per germline, CDR1 MNHEY and CDR2 SVGAGI. The CDR3 totals 15 residues. The CDR3 nucleotides are TGTGCCAGCGGCCCCCGGACAGAAGTACAAGAGACCCAGTACTTC. Its protein is CASGPRTEVQETQYF.

The chain recombines TRBV9 with TRBJ1-5; a possible D gene is TRBD1 (6 bases). Trimming stripped 0 bases from V and 7 bases from J, with 14 bases between. The germline V gene encodes CDR1 SGDLS and CDR2 YYNGEE. This CDR3 contains 15 residues. CDR3: CASSVAPGAEQPQHF. The CDR3 bases are TGTGCCAGCAGCGTAGCCCCAGGGGCGGAGCAGCCCCAGCATTTT.